This T cell receptor beta chain was recovered during a study of blood T cell repertoires in COVID-19. The germline CDR1 and CDR2 sequences are SGHRS and YFSETQ. The CDR3 sequence is 14 residues long. V shed 3 bases and J shed 4 bases, with 11 bases lying between them. Profiled with immunoSEQ multiplex PCR; TCRdb holds only in-frame clones, not every one. Counted here are some 490,000 clones, 88% occurring once; the ten biggest clones make up approximately 8%. This receptor was obtained from an older woman who had recovered from COVID-19. The source material was PBMCs or T cells enriched from blood (not recorded which). The chain has TRBV5-1 and TRBJ1-5; D is undetermined. The CDR3 DNA is TGCGCCAGCAGCTCAGGTACTCCTAATCAGCCCCAGCATTTT. It is translated as CASSSGTPNQPQHF. Full variable domain (outside the CDR3, taken from reference TRBV5-1 and TRBJ1-5): KAGVTQTPRYLIKTRGQQVTLSCSPISGHRSVSWYQQTPGQGLQFLFEYFSETQRNKGNFPGRFSGRQFSNSRSEMNVSTLELGDSALYLCASSSGTPNQPQHFGDGTRLSIL.